A single sample is the source of the 2 T cell receptor beta chains below, sequenced in a study of post-analysis software for immune sequencing data. No antigen has been identified for these receptors. Tagging with unique molecular identifiers was a feature of the TCR beta cDNA libraries. TCRdb reprocessed the PCR reads via MiXCR and lists one record per CDR3 protein. Of 180,000 or so distinct CDR3 sequences listed, roughly 30% were seen once; the top ten hold less than 4%. Broader study findings: Five or six TRBV segments, TRBV5-6, TRBV5-1 and TRBV20-1 among them, were found more frequent in patients than controls.

Sequencing was performed on blood. These receptors originate from a girl aged 2 to 17 with multiple sclerosis.

The genes are TRBV20-1 and TRBJ2-2; 11 bases line up with TRBD2. Germline V gene sequence: CDR1 DFQATT, CDR2 SNEGSKA (reference sequence). V trimming: 0 bases; J trimming: 6 bases; junction bases outside the gene matches: 3. The CDR3 is made up of 15 amino acids. CDR3 protein: CSAREPGLAAGELFF. Here the CDR3 DNA reads TGCAGTGCTAGAGAACCGGGACTAGCGGCCGGGGAGCTGTTTTTT.

To note about this clonotype: A much more abundant neighbour one base away suggests this may be a read error. V is TRBV3-1 and J is TRBJ2-5; a weak D match, TRBD1 (5 bases). Germline V lookup: CDR1 LGHDT, CDR2 YNNKEL (reference sequence). The CDR3 has 15 residues. V was shortened by 4 bases and J by 2 bases, with 14 bases between the two germline ends. CDR3 in DNA: TGTGCCAGCAGCCGCCAGGGCACGATTCAAGAGACCCAGTACTTC. Translation: CASSRQGTIQETQYF.